This T cell receptor (beta chain) was retrieved from a study of blood T cells in healthy people across ages. Then a second PCR, running roughly 7 to 11 cycles, was carried out with a sample-barcoded 5' primer and a J-beta primer mix. TCRdb reprocessed the 5' RACE reads via MiXCR and lists one record per CDR3 protein. The table has over 500,000 distinct CDR3 sequences, about 51% seen once. Study-wide results and limits: Long-lived donors had more naive CD4+ cells and higher diversity than aged donors.

The draw of peripheral blood yielded around 10 milliliters from each donor. On this clonotype: Its antigen remains unknown.

The sequencing sample was made of blood. This receptor was taken from a woman of 80 years or more in good health.

Here the CDR3 reads CSAKRPWGYQETQYF. The CDR3 DNA sequence: TGCAGTGCTAAGCGACCCTGGGGGTACCAAGAGACCCAGTACTTC. The J gene is TRBJ2-5, the V gene TRBV20-1; tentatively, D is TRBD1 or TRBD2 (5 bases each). The CDR3 has 15 residues. V was clipped by 4 bases and J by 0 bases, with 15 bases between them. Germline-derived CDR1 and CDR2 are DFQATT and SNEGSKA (reference sequence).